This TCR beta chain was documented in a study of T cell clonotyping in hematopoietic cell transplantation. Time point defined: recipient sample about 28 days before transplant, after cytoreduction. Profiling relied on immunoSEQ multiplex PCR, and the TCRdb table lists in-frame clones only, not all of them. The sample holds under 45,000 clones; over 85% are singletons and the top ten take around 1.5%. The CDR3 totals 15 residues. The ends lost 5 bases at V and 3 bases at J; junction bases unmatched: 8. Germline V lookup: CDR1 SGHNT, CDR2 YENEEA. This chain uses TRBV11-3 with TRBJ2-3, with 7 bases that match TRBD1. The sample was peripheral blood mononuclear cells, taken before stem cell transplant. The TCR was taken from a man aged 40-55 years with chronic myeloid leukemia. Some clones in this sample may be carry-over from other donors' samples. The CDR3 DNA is TGTGCCAGCAGCCTACAGGGGTTTAGTACAGATACGCAGTATTTT. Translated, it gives CASSLQGFSTDTQYF.